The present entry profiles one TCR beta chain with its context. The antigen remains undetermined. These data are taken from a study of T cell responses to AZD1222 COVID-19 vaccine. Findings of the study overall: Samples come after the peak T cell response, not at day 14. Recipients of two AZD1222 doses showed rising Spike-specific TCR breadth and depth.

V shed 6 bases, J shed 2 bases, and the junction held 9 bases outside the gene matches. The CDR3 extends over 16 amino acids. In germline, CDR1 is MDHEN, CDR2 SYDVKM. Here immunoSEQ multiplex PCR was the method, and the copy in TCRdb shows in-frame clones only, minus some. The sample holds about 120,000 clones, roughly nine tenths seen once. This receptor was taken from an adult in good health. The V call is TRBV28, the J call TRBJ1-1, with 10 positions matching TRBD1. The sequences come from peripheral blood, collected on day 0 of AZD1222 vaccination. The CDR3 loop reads CASRNGDRGLNTEAFF. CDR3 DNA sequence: TGTGCCAGCAGGAACGGGGACAGGGGACTAAACACTGAAGCTTTCTTT.